Listed below are T cell receptor beta chains from one sample, sequenced in a study of control samples from healthy donors and cancer patients. TCRdb's table, derived via immunoSEQ multiplex PCR, lists solely in-frame clones and lacks some. The sample lists 90,000 or so clones, around 90% seen once, with 7.6% in the top ten. Sequencing was done on a sample of blood. The receptors were sampled from a woman aged 55-70 years in good health. Each CDR3 is given with its conserved first and last residue. Fields, in order: J gene, clone size, CDR3 length, D gene, V gene, CDR3 protein, CDR3 DNA. D genes are given only for firm matches. The size field is filled for only some rows; it gives once, few, many or a size class.

J: TRBJ1-1
size: -
length: 15
D: -
V: TRBV11-3
CDR3: CASSLGDRLNTEAFF
DNA: TGTGCCAGCAGCTTGGGTGACAGGCTGAACACTGAAGCTTTCTTT

J: TRBJ2-2
size: -
length: 15
D: -
V: TRBV18
CDR3: CASSPRQENTGELFF
DNA: TGTGCCAGCTCACCACGGCAGGAGAACACCGGGGAGCTGTTTTTT

J: TRBJ2-3
size: -
length: 17
D: TRBD2
V: TRBV7-9
CDR3: CASSLGRASGYTDTQYF
DNA: TGTGCCAGCAGCTTAGGTAGGGCTAGCGGCTACACAGATACGCAGTATTTT

J: TRBJ1-6
size: -
length: 14
D: TRBD1
V: TRBV5-4
CDR3: CASSTQGAYSPLHF
DNA: TGTGCCAGCAGCACACAGGGGGCGTATTCACCCCTCCACTTT

J: TRBJ1-1
size: -
length: 15
D: -
V: TRBV4-1
CDR3: CASSRGDLPGTEAFF
DNA: TGCGCCAGCAGCCGGGGGGACCTACCGGGCACTGAAGCTTTCTTT

J: TRBJ1-3
size: -
length: 14
D: -
V: TRBV7-8
CDR3: CASSLAGRGNTIYF
DNA: TGTGCCAGCAGCTTAGCGGGTCGGGGAAACACCATATATTTT

J: TRBJ1-1
size: medium-sized
length: 15
D: -
V: TRBV15
CDR3: CATSRDQEGPTEAFF
DNA: TGTGCCACCAGCAGAGATCAAGAGGGACCCACTGAAGCTTTCTTT

J: TRBJ2-7
size: -
length: 14
D: -
V: TRBV5-1
CDR3: CASSLDPGIYEQYF
DNA: TGCGCCAGCAGCTTGGATCCAGGGATCTACGAGCAGTACTTC

J: TRBJ1-6
size: once
length: 18
D: -
V: TRBV23-1
CDR3: CASSGNGESGSYNSPLHF
DNA: TGCGCCAGCAGTGGGAATGGGGAATCTGGCTCCTATAATTCACCCCTCCACTTT

J: TRBJ2-3
size: -
length: 17
D: TRBD1
V: TRBV29-1
CDR3: CSVGGQGRLSSTDTQYF
DNA: TGCAGCGTTGGGGGACAGGGGAGGCTCTCTAGCACAGATACGCAGTATTTT

J: TRBJ2-1
size: -
length: 15
D: -
V: TRBV7-9
CDR3: CASSQRHQPYNEQFF
DNA: TGTGCTAGCAGCCAGAGACACCAACCTTACAATGAGCAGTTCTTC

J: TRBJ1-1
size: -
length: 13
D: -
V: TRBV6-5
CDR3: CASTGRLNTEAFF
DNA: TGTGCCAGCACGGGCAGGCTGAACACTGAAGCTTTCTTT

J: TRBJ1-2
size: -
length: 15
D: TRBD1
V: TRBV18
CDR3: CASSPGQGANYGYTF
DNA: TGTGCCAGCTCACCCGGACAGGGGGCTAACTATGGCTACACCTTC

J: TRBJ1-3
size: -
length: 13
D: -
V: TRBV7-2
CDR3: CASSAGLGNTIYF
DNA: TGTGCCAGCAGCGCAGGTCTGGGAAACACCATATATTTT

J: TRBJ1-1
size: -
length: 15
D: -
V: TRBV4-1
CDR3: CASSQPRWVGTEAFF
DNA: TGCGCCAGCAGCCAACCCCGGTGGGTCGGCACTGAAGCTTTCTTT

J: TRBJ2-7
size: once
length: 12
D: -
V: TRBV5-5
CDR3: CASRTGDYEQYF
DNA: TGTGCCAGCAGAACAGGTGACTACGAGCAGTACTTC

J: TRBJ2-3
size: few
length: 15
D: -
V: TRBV2
CDR3: CASSEGGQSTDTQYF
DNA: TGTGCCAGCAGTGAAGGAGGTCAAAGCACAGATACGCAGTATTTT

J: TRBJ1-2
size: -
length: 13
D: -
V: TRBV5-1
CDR3: CASSLGGSSGYTF
DNA: TGCGCCAGCAGCTTGGGAGGGTCCAGTGGCTACACCTTC

J: TRBJ1-3
size: -
length: 16
D: -
V: TRBV5-4
CDR3: CASSLAPPSSGNTIYF
DNA: TGTGCCAGCAGCTTGGCTCCGCCGAGCTCTGGAAACACCATATATTTT

J: TRBJ1-6
size: -
length: 15
D: -
V: TRBV7-8
CDR3: CASSPRPQVGSPLHF
DNA: TGTGCCAGCAGCCCCCGACCACAGGTCGGGTCACCCCTCCACTTT

J: TRBJ2-3
size: -
length: 13
D: -
V: TRBV27
CDR3: CASTRTNTDTQYF
DNA: TGTGCCAGCACACGGACTAACACAGATACGCAGTATTTT

J: TRBJ1-2
size: -
length: 15
D: -
V: TRBV2
CDR3: CASSEELTGDYGYTF
DNA: TGTGCCAGCAGTGAAGAGTTGACGGGGGACTATGGCTACACCTTC

J: TRBJ1-1
size: -
length: 14
D: -
V: TRBV5-4
CDR3: CASSLGGGWAEAFF
DNA: TGTGCCAGCAGCTTGGGCGGGGGTTGGGCTGAAGCTTTCTTT

J: TRBJ1-1
size: -
length: 13
D: -
V: TRBV18
CDR3: CASSRQMNTEAFF
DNA: TGTGCCAGCTCACGACAGATGAACACTGAAGCTTTCTTT

J: TRBJ2-1
size: -
length: 15
D: TRBD2
V: TRBV11-2
CDR3: CASSLDIRTSGKQFF
DNA: TGTGCCAGCAGCTTAGATATTCGGACTAGCGGGAAGCAGTTCTTC

J: TRBJ1-2
size: -
length: 15
D: -
V: TRBV5-1
CDR3: CASSSFLGGIYGYTF
DNA: TGCGCCAGCAGCTCCTTTCTAGGGGGGATCTATGGCTACACCTTC

J: TRBJ1-1
size: -
length: 16
D: -
V: TRBV18
CDR3: CASSRRPPGGFTEAFF
DNA: TGTGCCAGCTCCCGGAGACCCCCCGGAGGCTTTACTGAAGCTTTCTTT

J: TRBJ1-2
size: -
length: 14
D: TRBD1
V: TRBV2
CDR3: CASSAGTGPYGYTF
DNA: TGTGCCAGCAGTGCCGGGACAGGTCCCTATGGCTACACCTTC

J: TRBJ2-1
size: once
length: 13
D: -
V: TRBV6-6
CDR3: CATSGRREWEQFF
DNA: TGTGCCACCAGTGGGAGGAGAGAGTGGGAGCAGTTCTTC

J: TRBJ2-4
size: -
length: 15
D: TRBD1
V: TRBV5-1
CDR3: CASSLGDRGGNIQYF
DNA: TGCGCCAGCAGCTTGGGGGACAGGGGAGGAAACATTCAGTACTTC

J: TRBJ1-1
size: -
length: 12
D: -
V: TRBV7-9
CDR3: CASSLVNAEAFF
DNA: TGTGCCAGCAGCTTAGTGAACGCTGAAGCTTTCTTT

J: TRBJ1-4
size: -
length: 15
D: -
V: TRBV25-1
CDR3: CASSERGTTNEKLFF
DNA: TGTGCCAGCAGTGAGCGGGGGACCACTAATGAAAAACTGTTTTTT

J: TRBJ2-1
size: -
length: 13
D: -
V: TRBV18
CDR3: CASSTTAYNEQFF
DNA: TGTGCCAGCTCAACTACAGCATACAATGAGCAGTTCTTC

J: TRBJ2-3
size: few
length: 15
D: TRBD2
V: TRBV9
CDR3: CASSGTSGSGDTQYF
DNA: TGTGCCAGCAGCGGGACTAGCGGGAGCGGAGATACGCAGTATTTT

J: TRBJ1-3
size: -
length: 15
D: -
V: TRBV2
CDR3: CASSEGQNPGNTIYF
DNA: TGTGCCAGCAGTGAGGGGCAGAACCCTGGAAACACCATATATTTT

J: TRBJ2-5
size: -
length: 16
D: -
V: TRBV11-2
CDR3: CASSSFGGGYQETQYF
DNA: TGTGCCAGCAGCTCCTTTGGGGGCGGGTACCAAGAGACCCAGTACTTC

J: TRBJ2-1
size: few
length: 17
D: -
V: TRBV11-2
CDR3: CASSTRLVGEPLNEQFF
DNA: TGTGCCAGCAGCACCAGACTAGTGGGAGAGCCCCTCAATGAGCAGTTCTTC

J: TRBJ2-5
size: once
length: 13
D: -
V: TRBV11-3
CDR3: CASSLFGEETQYF
DNA: TGTGCCAGCAGCTTATTCGGGGAGGAGACCCAGTACTTC

J: TRBJ2-3
size: once
length: 17
D: -
V: TRBV5-1
CDR3: CASSLGAGSGPRNTQYF
DNA: TGCGCCAGCAGCTTGGGGGCTGGGAGCGGCCCTCGGAATACGCAGTATTTT

J: TRBJ2-6
size: -
length: 20
D: TRBD1
V: TRBV4-1
CDR3: CASSQTFLTGGDSGANVLTF
DNA: TGCGCCAGCAGCCAAACTTTCTTGACAGGGGGGGACTCTGGGGCCAACGTCCTGACTTTC

J: TRBJ2-1
size: once
length: 14
D: -
V: TRBV19
CDR3: CASSAWGGPNEQFF
DNA: TGTGCCAGTAGTGCCTGGGGGGGCCCCAATGAGCAGTTCTTC

J: TRBJ1-4
size: -
length: 13
D: -
V: TRBV7-6
CDR3: CASSVARDGKLFF
DNA: TGTGCCAGCAGTGTAGCCAGGGACGGAAAACTGTTTTTT

J: TRBJ2-1
size: -
length: 15
D: -
V: TRBV7-6
CDR3: CASSFEVGGRGEQFF
DNA: TGTGCCAGCAGCTTCGAGGTAGGGGGGCGAGGTGAGCAGTTCTTC

J: TRBJ2-5
size: -
length: 14
D: -
V: TRBV6-2/TRBV6-3
CDR3: CASSYLRGPETQYF
DNA: TGTGCCAGCAGTTACCTCCGCGGGCCCGAGACCCAGTACTTC

J: TRBJ1-5
size: -
length: 14
D: -
V: TRBV6-4
CDR3: CASSSEGSNQPQHF
DNA: TGTGCCAGCAGTTCAGAAGGGAGCAATCAGCCCCAGCATTTT

J: TRBJ1-1
size: -
length: 13
D: -
V: TRBV12-3/TRBV12-4
CDR3: CASSSARRTEAFF
DNA: TGTGCCAGCAGTTCGGCCCGGCGGACTGAAGCTTTCTTT